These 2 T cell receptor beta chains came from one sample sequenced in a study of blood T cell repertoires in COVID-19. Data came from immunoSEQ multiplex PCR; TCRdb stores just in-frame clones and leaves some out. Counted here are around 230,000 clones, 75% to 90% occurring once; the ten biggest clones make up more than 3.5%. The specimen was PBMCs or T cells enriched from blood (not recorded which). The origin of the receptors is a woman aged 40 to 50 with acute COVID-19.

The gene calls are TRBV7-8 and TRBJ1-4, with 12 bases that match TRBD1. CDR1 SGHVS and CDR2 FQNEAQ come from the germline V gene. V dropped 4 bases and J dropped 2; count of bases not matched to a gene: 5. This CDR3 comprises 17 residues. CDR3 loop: CASSYRDRGRTNEKLFF. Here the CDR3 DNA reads TGTGCCAGCAGCTACAGGGACAGGGGGCGGACTAATGAAAAACTGTTTTTT.

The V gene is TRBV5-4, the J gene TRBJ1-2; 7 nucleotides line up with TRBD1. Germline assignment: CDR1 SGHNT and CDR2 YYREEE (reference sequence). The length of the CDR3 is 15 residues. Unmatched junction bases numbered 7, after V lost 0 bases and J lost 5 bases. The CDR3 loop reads CASSLVRGIEYGYTF. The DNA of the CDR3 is TGTGCCAGCAGCTTGGTCAGGGGGATTGAGTATGGCTACACCTTC.